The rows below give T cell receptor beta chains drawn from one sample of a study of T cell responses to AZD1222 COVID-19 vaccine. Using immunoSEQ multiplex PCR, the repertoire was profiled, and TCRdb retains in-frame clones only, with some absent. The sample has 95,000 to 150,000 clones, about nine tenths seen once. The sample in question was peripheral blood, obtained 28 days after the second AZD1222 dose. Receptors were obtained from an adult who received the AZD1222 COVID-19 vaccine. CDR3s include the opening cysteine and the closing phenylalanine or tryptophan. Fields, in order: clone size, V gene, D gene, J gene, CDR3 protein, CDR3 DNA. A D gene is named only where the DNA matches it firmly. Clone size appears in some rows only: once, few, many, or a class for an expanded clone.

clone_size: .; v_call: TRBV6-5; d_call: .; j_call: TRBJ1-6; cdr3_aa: CASSYSNPYNSPLHF; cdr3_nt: TGTGCCAGCAGTTACTCGAATCCTTATAATTCACCCCTCCACTTT
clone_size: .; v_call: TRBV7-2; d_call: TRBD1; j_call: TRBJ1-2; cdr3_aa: CASSQDRGDYGYTF; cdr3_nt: TGTGCCAGCAGCCAAGACAGGGGTGACTATGGCTACACCTTC
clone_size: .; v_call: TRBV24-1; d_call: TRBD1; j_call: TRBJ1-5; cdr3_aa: CATSDTRDRGSPQHF; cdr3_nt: TGTGCCACCAGTGATACCCGGGACAGGGGCTCGCCCCAGCATTTT
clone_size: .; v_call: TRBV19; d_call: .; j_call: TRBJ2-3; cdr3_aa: CASRDQGRGTDTQYF; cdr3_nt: TGTGCCAGTAGAGATCAGGGACGCGGCACAGATACGCAGTATTTT
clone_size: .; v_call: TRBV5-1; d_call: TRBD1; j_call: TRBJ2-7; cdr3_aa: CASSVDRGYEQYF; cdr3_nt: TGCGCCAGCAGCGTGGACAGGGGGTACGAGCAGTACTTC
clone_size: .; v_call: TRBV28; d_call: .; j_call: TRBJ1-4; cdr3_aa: CASLTYAVSGEKLFF; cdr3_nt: TGTGCCAGCTTAACCTATGCGGTTTCGGGTGAAAAACTGTTTTTT
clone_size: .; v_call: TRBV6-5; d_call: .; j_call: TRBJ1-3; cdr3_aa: CASRTGTERNTIYF; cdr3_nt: TGTGCCAGCAGGACCGGGACGGAGAGAAACACCATATATTTT
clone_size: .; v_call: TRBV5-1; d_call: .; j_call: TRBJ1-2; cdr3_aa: CASSLGVGYGYTF; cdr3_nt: TGCGCCAGCAGCTTAGGGGTTGGCTATGGCTACACCTTC
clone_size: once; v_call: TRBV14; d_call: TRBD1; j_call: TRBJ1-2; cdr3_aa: CASSQETTGVKGYTF; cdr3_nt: TGTGCCAGCAGCCAAGAAACGACAGGGGTAAAGGGCTACACCTTC
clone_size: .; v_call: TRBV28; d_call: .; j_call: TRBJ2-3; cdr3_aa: CATSTRRNTQYF; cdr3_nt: TGTGCCACCAGCACGAGGCGTAATACGCAGTATTTT
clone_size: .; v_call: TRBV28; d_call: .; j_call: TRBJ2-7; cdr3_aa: CASTAAQYEQYF; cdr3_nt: TGTGCCAGCACGGCAGCCCAATACGAGCAGTACTTC
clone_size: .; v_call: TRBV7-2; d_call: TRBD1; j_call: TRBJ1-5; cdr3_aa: CASSQGQGNQPQHF; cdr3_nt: TGTGCCAGCAGCCAAGGACAGGGAAATCAGCCCCAGCATTTT
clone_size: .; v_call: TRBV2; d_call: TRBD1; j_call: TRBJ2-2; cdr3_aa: CASVRGGESGELFF; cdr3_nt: TGTGCCAGCGTTCGAGGGGGCGAATCCGGGGAGCTGTTTTTT
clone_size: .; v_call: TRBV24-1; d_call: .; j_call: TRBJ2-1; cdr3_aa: CATSDSPSGRGHNEQFF; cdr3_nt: TGTGCCACCAGTGATTCTCCGTCCGGGCGGGGCCACAATGAGCAGTTCTTC
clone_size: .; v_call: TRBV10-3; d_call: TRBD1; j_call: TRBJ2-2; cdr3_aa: CAIGATGGNTGELFF; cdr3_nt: TGTGCCATCGGCGCAACAGGGGGGAACACCGGGGAGCTGTTTTTT
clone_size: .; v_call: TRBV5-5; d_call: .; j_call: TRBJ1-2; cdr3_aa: CASSLSTYGYTF; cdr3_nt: TGTGCCAGCAGCTTAAGCACTTATGGCTACACCTTC
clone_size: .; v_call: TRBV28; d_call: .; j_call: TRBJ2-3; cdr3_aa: CASLSWSTDTQYF; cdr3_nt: TGTGCCAGTCTCAGCTGGAGCACAGATACGCAGTATTTT
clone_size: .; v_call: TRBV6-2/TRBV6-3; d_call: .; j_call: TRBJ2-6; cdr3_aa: CASSSHGSGANVLTF; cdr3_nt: TGTGCCAGCAGTTCACACGGCTCTGGGGCCAACGTCCTGACTTTC
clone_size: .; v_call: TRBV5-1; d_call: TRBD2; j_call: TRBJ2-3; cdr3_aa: CASSLGLAGRTDTQYF; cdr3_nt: TGCGCCAGCAGCTTGGGACTAGCGGGACGCACAGATACGCAGTATTTT
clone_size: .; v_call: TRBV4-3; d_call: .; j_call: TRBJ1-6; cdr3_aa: CASSQDPRIYNSPLHF; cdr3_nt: TGCGCCAGCAGCCAAGACCCGAGGATTTATAATTCACCCCTCCACTTT
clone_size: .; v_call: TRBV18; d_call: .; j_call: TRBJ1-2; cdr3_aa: CASSGDQGIYGYTF; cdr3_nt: TGTGCCAGCTCAGGGGATCAGGGAATCTACGGCTACACCTTC
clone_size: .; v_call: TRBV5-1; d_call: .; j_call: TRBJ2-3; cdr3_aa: CASSFSGTSTDTQYF; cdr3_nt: TGCGCCAGCAGCTTCAGCGGTACTAGCACAGATACGCAGTATTTT
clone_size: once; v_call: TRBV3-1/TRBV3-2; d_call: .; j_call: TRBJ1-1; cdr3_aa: CASSQAGRPTEAFF; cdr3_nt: TGTGCCAGCAGCCAAGCCGGCCGCCCCACTGAAGCTTTCTTT
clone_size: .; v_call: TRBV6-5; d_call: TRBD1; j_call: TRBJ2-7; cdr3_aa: CASMTGSSYEQYF; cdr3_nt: TGTGCCAGCATGACAGGGAGCTCCTACGAGCAGTACTTC
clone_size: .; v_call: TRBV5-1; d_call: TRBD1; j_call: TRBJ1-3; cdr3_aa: CASSLTVQGAGNTIYF; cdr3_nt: TGCGCCAGCAGCTTGACGGTACAGGGGGCTGGAAACACCATATATTTT
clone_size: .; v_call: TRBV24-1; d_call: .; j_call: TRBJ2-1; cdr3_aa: CATSDLRGNSYNEQFF; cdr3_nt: TGTGCCACCAGTGATTTACGCGGGAACTCCTACAATGAGCAGTTCTTC
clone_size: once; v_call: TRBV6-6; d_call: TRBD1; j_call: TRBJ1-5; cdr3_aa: CASSHRGSDQPQHF; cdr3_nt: TGTGCCAGCAGTCACAGGGGCTCCGATCAGCCCCAGCATTTT
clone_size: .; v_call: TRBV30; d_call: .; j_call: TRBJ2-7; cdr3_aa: CAWSVQGYEQYF; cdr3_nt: TGTGCCTGGAGTGTACAGGGATACGAGCAGTACTTC
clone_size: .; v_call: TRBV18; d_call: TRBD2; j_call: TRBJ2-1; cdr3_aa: CASSPSSGGVRNEQFF; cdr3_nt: TGTGCCAGCTCACCGTCTAGCGGGGGGGTCCGGAATGAGCAGTTCTTC
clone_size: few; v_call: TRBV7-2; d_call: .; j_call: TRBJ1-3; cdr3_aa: CASSAGPRLSGNTIYF; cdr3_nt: TGTGCCAGCAGCGCGGGACCGAGACTCTCTGGAAACACCATATATTTT
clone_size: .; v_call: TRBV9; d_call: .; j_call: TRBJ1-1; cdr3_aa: CASGTHLEAFF; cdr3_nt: TGTGCCAGCGGGACCCACCTTGAAGCTTTCTTT
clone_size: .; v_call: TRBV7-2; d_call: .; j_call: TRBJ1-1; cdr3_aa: CASSTPGEYRQAFF; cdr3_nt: TGTGCCAGCAGCACACCAGGGGAATATCGGCAAGCTTTCTTT
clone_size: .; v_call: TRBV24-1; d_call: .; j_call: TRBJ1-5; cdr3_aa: CATSDSRKGQPQHF; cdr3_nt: TGTGCCACCAGTGATTCCCGAAAAGGTCAGCCCCAGCATTTT
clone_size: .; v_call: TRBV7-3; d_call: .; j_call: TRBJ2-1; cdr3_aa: CASSSSGERQFF; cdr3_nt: TGTGCCAGCAGCTCGTCTGGGGAACGGCAGTTCTTC
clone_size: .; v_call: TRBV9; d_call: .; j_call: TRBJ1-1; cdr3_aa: CASSVGSVINTEAFF; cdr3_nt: TGTGCCAGCAGCGTAGGTTCCGTAATCAACACTGAAGCTTTCTTT
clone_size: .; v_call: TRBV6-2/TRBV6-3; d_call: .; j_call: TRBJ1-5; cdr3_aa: CASSSPGGPNQPQHF; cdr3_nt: TGTGCCAGCAGTTCCCCTGGAGGGCCCAATCAGCCCCAGCATTTT
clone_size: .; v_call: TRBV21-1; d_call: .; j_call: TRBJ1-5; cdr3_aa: CASSKALTGDSLGNQPQHF; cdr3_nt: TGTGCCAGCAGCAAAGCCCTTACAGGGGATAGCCTTGGCAATCAGCCCCAGCATTTT
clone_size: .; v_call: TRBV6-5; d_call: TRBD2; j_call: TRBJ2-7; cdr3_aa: CASSYSAGGAYEQYF; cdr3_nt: TGTGCCAGCAGTTATTCTGCGGGGGGGGCCTACGAGCAGTACTTC
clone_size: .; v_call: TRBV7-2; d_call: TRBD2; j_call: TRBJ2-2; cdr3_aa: CASSLGLAGGPRTGELFF; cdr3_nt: TGTGCCAGCAGCTTAGGGCTAGCGGGGGGGCCTCGCACCGGGGAGCTGTTTTTT
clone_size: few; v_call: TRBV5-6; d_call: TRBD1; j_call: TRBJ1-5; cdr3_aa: CASSFRQGRAQPQHF; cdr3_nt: TGTGCCAGCAGCTTCAGACAGGGGAGGGCTCAGCCCCAGCATTTT
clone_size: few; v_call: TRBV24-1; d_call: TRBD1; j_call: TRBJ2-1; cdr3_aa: CATSEPNRGTYNEQFF; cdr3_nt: TGTGCCACCAGTGAACCTAACAGGGGAACCTACAATGAGCAGTTCTTC
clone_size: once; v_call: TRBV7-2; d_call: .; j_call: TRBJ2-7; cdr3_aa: CASSSDFYEQYF; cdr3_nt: TGTGCCAGCAGCTCAGACTTCTACGAGCAGTACTTC
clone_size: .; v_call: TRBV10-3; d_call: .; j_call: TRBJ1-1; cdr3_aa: CAIRGGENTEAFF; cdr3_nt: TGTGCCATCAGAGGGGGGGAGAACACTGAAGCTTTCTTT
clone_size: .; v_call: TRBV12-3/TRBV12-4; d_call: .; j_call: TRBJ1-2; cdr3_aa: CASSFLTVYGYTF; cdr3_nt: TGTGCCAGCAGTTTTTTGACAGTCTATGGCTACACCTTC
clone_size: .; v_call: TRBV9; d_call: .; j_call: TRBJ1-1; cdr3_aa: CASTQLTLNTEAFF; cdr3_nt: TGTGCCAGCACCCAACTTACCTTGAACACTGAAGCTTTCTTT
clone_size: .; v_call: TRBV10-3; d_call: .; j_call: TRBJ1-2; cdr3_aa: CAISGREGTNYGYTF; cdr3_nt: TGTGCCATCAGTGGCAGGGAGGGTACTAACTATGGCTACACCTTC
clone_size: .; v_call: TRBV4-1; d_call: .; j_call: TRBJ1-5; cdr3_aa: CASSQNRYSNQPQHF; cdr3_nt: TGCGCCAGCAGCCAAAACCGTTATAGCAATCAGCCCCAGCATTTT
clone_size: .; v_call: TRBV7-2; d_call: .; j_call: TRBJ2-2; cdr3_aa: CASSYQGGDTGELFF; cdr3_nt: TGTGCCAGCAGCTACCAGGGGGGGGACACCGGGGAGCTGTTTTTT
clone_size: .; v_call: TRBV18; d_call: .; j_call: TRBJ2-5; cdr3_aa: CASSPPRGGRETQYF; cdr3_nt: TGTGCCAGCTCCCCCCCAAGGGGGGGGCGGGAGACCCAGTACTTC
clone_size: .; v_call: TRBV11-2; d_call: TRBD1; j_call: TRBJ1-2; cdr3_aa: CASSSSTGFNYGYTF; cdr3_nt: TGTGCCAGCAGCTCATCGACAGGGTTTAACTATGGCTACACCTTC